This entry is about one TCR beta chain. Its antigen specificity is not known. Per-base qualities were not stored, and no clone one base away is much larger. The cohort comprised approximately 700 healthy bone marrow donors. All cohort members were sampled while nominally healthy, although unrecorded immune exposures were likely present. CMV serostatus was recorded as positive for 250 to 300 and negative for about 50% of the 666 cohort members, whereas no CMV serostatus was recorded for the donor in question. Each donor provided a peripheral blood sample, and peripheral blood mononuclear cells were used for TCR beta sequencing. Genomic DNA was extracted from the blood cell samples with the Qiagen DNeasy Blood Extraction Kit. The sample originates from a study of cytomegalovirus exposure and HLA in healthy donors (dated 2017 in TCRdb). For the wider study: An earlier analysis of 587 of the donors reported 276 Gb of sequence data and roughly 120 million unique TCR beta sequences obtained from 150 million to 200 million T cells. All discovery cohort repertoires had been generated using a single sequencing platform. Class I and class II HLA loci were covered by the typing at four-digit resolution. Among several hundred genotyped donors of the cohort, an average of roughly 230,000 unique TCR beta nucleotide sequences was sequenced per donor, of which 15% to 20% were non-productive. An earlier analysis of nearly 600 of the donors applied high-throughput TCR beta sequencing to assess whether each TCR beta V gene segment acted as functional or pseudogenic. In a later genetic analysis, genome-wide SNP genotypes for about 55% of the roughly 700 donors were used, and that subset was treated as a discovery cohort. The study aimed to test whether cataloging public T cell receptors could reveal signatures of past pathogen exposure. An early release covering roughly 640 HLA-typed donors comprised about 300 gigabases of sequencing data and approximately 85 million unique TCR sequences. Typing coverage varied by locus: about 629-630 donors for A, B, C, DRB1 and DQB1; more than 500 for DQA1; more than 600 for DPA1; 450 to 480 for DPB1. Donor age, sex, ethnicity and CMV serostatus were compiled alongside the repertoire data. Among the roughly 370 genotyped donors, roughly 80% belonged to the genetic ancestry cluster associated with self-reported Caucasian donors. About five DR-DQ haplotypes were treated as single units for association and clustering because of strong linkage in the cohort. A later analysis re-analyzed previously published TCR beta repertoires from approximately 670 donors and added high-resolution HLA genotyping to study TCR occurrence patterns. Rather than drawing on any new phenotypic data, the later analysis identified candidate immune exposures from TCR beta sequences and the way those sequences occurred across donors. High-throughput TCR immunosequencing, statistical association of individual TCRs with disease status, and machine learning were combined to predict cytomegalovirus infection status. Along with the roughly 670-subject first cohort, a separate validation cohort of some 130 different subjects was used. The T cell repertoires of around 730 subjects were profiled by immunosequencing and related to cytomegalovirus serostatus. Overall results and qualifications from the work: In vitro tests confirmed that three of the cytomegalovirus-associated TCR beta chains recognize cytomegalovirus antigens. In a later analysis, the rate of TCR association differed among HLA loci, with DRB1 alleles having the most associated TCRs and HLA-C alleles having the fewest. Strong co-occurrence of HLA alleles, especially DR and DQ, made assigning TCR associations to individual alleles difficult. Presence/absence analyses assumed roughly uniform sequencing depth across donors, an assumption that may not hold. HLA typing was unavailable for some donors at each locus, so association tests used only the typed subset. In an earlier analysis of some 540 of the donors, most TCR beta V segments appeared in productive rearrangements about 90% or about 30% of the time, broadly matching IMGT annotations. Linkage disequilibrium might explain the correlated functional status among segregating V segments, but an unknown experimental factor could not be ruled out. Only TCR beta chains were sequenced in this cohort, and the absence of alpha or paired-chain data limited detectable features. The only immune exposure information available for the cohort was CMV serostatus. In the study, approximately 160 TCR beta chains were listed as associated with cytomegalovirus. In a later genetic analysis, a missense DCLRE1C variant was associated with V-gene and J-gene trimming of TCR beta chains, and the association was replicated in an independent cohort. The sequencing pipeline was judged likely to have produced a cluster of highly shared sequence variants as a technical artifact. About 17 rarely observed V segments, including chromosome 9 orphons, were excluded from the earlier analysis of several hundred of the donors because counts were too low. At a false discovery rate of 0.05, a later analysis linked under 20,000 TCR beta sequences to specific HLA alleles. Compared with the approximately 710-donor mean, donors in an Asian-associated ancestry cluster had fewer N-insertions in productive TCRs, according to a later genetic analysis. Most TCR sequences were observed very rarely across donors, whereas some public TCRs were present in many individuals. In a later analysis, HLA-associated TCR beta chains showed more clonal expansion and lower generation probabilities than non-associated chains that were equally common. According to the authors, the approach could potentially be generalized to other disease states and immunological phenotypes. According to a later analysis, most CMV-associated TCR beta chains appeared to be HLA-restricted, and the HLA associations seemed to be driven largely by CMV exposure. A further reported finding was that TCR beta sequences accurately predicted the HLA-A and HLA-B alleles for most subjects in the first cohort. Several of the top co-occurrence clusters appeared to be linked to parvovirus B19, influenza, CMV and Epstein-Barr virus, according to a later analysis. The classifier was reported to diagnose cytomegalovirus status with high specificity and sensitivity in both the original cohort and the validation cohort.

Library preparation used the immunoSEQ multiplex PCR assay. For the multiplex PCR, a mixture combining 60 forward primers for TCR Vbeta segments and 13 reverse primers for TCR Jbeta segments was used. The CDR3 region of rearranged TCR beta genes was amplified from genomic DNA by a multiplex PCR assay. On the Illumina HiSeq System, the amplified TCR beta libraries were sequenced as 87-base-pair reads. Under the source paper's analysis protocol: In a later analysis, some 80 million unique TCR beta chains were counted across the approximately 640 repertoires, and roughly 11 million of these chains were shared by at least two donors. Raw reads were error-corrected and collapsed into unique sequences with a nearest-neighbor algorithm that merged closely related sequences to remove PCR and sequencing errors. CDR3 sequences were aligned to IMGT reference sequences to assign V, D and J gene segments. For a sequence to be retained, a match of at least six nucleotides was required to both a V gene segment and a J gene segment. Rearrangements were called productive when the CDR3 lacked stop codons and stayed in frame with V and J; all others were non-productive. Following IMGT convention, CDR3 was defined as the stretch from the second conserved V-encoded cysteine to the conserved J-encoded phenylalanine. Sequences without an unambiguous match to a single V gene segment were excluded from the earlier analysis of 450 to 750 of the donors. In an earlier analysis of approximately 500 of the donors, a V segment was called functional when productive rearrangements were above 56.7%, and segregating when the standard deviation between donors exceeded 5%. A statistical classification framework was built to diagnose cytomegalovirus status from the catalog of TCR beta chain sequences. In a later analysis, V and J genes were assigned by comparing TCR nucleotide sequences against IMGT/GENE-DB human TR gene sequences. The TCRdist pipeline was used in a later analysis to assign CDR3 sequences and most-parsimonious VDJ recombination scenarios. In a later analysis, each TCR beta chain was defined by its CDR3 amino acid sequence together with its V-gene family, and reads without a unique V-gene family were excluded. As a way to deal with suspected cross-contamination and a sequencing artifact, a later analysis dropped approximately 590 nucleotide sequences that were highly shared and had low generation probability. A later analysis calculated a clonal expansion index for each public chain from normalized within-repertoire ranks of inferred template counts. A later analysis computed generation probabilities with a VDJ recombination model fitted to out-of-frame rearrangements, and checked the results against IGoR. A later analysis scored TCR-TCR, TCR-HLA and TCR-CMV co-occurrence with hypergeometric tests, applying a repertoire-size bias correction to TCR pairs. In a later analysis, false discovery rates were estimated by permuting HLA or CMV assignments 20 times. In a later analysis, co-occurring TCRs were grouped using DBSCAN, and TCRdist sequence similarity was added for clustering within HLA-allele-positive subsets. Repertoires with fewer than 30,000 or more than 120,000 public chains, plus five repertoires with anomalous nucleotide sharing, were excluded from co-occurrence clustering. This immuneACCESS table, as held by TCRdb, lists in-frame sequences with V and J called but not all clones. Of the missing ones, under half trace to an unresolved V gene in checked studies; the others have no known cause. D and trimming come from the DNA, and the V and J calls and clone size come from that table. Within this sample are approximately 100,000 clones, with 74% of them counted one time only. Jointly, the top ten make up 2% to 2.5% of the sample.

The origin of this receptor is a human donor in good health. Sequences were obtained from PBMCs.

The nucleotide sequence reads TGTGCCAGCAGCCCAACGACCGGGGAAGCTTTCTTT. Translated, this is CASSPTTGEAFF. Recombination joined TRBV11-2 with TRBJ1-1, with the D gene not confidently named. The CDR3 numbers 12 residues from cysteine through phenylalanine. The DNA shown is the 36-base CDR3, in frame from base 1. Trimming costs V 5 bases and J 8 bases, and their ends lie 12 bases apart. CDR1 and CDR2 (SGHAT, FQNNGV) derive from the germline V gene.